The entry that follows covers one TCR beta chain sequence. V gave up 6 bases and J gave up 7 bases; unmatched junction bases: 9. Per germline, CDR1 SGHAT and CDR2 FQNNGV. CDR3 length: 14 residues. The TCR beta CDR3 regions underwent amplification using RNA transcripts as the source. First-round RT-PCR with HTBI primers amplified the TCR CDR3 region. TCRdb independently ran MiXCR on the multiplex PCR reads; one entry per CDR3 protein. The sample lists approximately 200,000 distinct CDR3 sequences; around 17% were seen once. These data come from a study of T cells in Graves' hyperthyroidism and ophthalmopathy.

V and J are TRBV11-2 and TRBJ2-7, with 10 bases matching TRBD1. This TCR came from a man aged 35 to 55 with Graves' hyperthyroidism. Sequencing was carried out using blood. CDR3 sequence: CASRPGTGDWEQYF. CDR3 DNA: TGTGCCAGCAGGCCCGGGACAGGGGATTGGGAGCAGTACTTC. Full variable domain (remainder filled in from reference TRBV11-2 and TRBJ2-7): EAGVAQSPRYKIIEKRQSVAFWCNPISGHATLYWYQQILGQGPKLLIQFQNNGVVDDSQLPKDRFSAERLKGVDSTLKIQPAKLEDSAVYLCASRPGTGDWEQYFGPGTRLTVT.